This TCR beta chain was profiled in a study of identifying expanded T cells in peripheral blood. Losses at the gene ends were 6 bases for V and 3 bases for J; bases not matched to a gene: 5. The CDR3 has 13 amino acids. CDR1 and CDR2 (germline): MNHEY, SMNVEV (reference sequence). No infections or other immune events were documented during collection. The repertoire was sequenced with immunoSEQ multiplex PCR; TCRdb's copy has only in-frame clones and lacks some. The sample comprises more than 75,000 clones, roughly 90% of which are singletons, and around 4.3% rests with the top ten. The TCR originated in a person between 18 and 70 years old in good health. J is TRBJ2-7 and V is TRBV27; 7 nucleotides align to TRBD1. The sequencing sample was made of blood. In DNA, the CDR3 is TGTGCCAGCAGGGGGGCAGGGGGCTACGAGCAGTACTTC. This codes for CASRGAGGYEQYF.